Here is one TCR beta chain with its context. Its specificity is unknown. The sample comes from a study of shared clonotypes between healthy human individuals. Terminally differentiated effector memory CD45RA+ cells were excluded by CCR7 positive selection of CD45RO-negative cells. The study ran the assay at deep level. The protocol was immunoSEQ multiplex PCR, while the TCRdb copy is restricted to in-frame clones and leaves out a portion. Of millions of clones listed, about 93% were seen once; the top ten hold roughly 1.8%. The CDR3 runs 15 residues. Germline CDR1 reads SQVTM; CDR2 reads ANQGSEA. Trimming took 0 bases from V and 8 from J; bases not matched to a gene: 5. General study results and limits: It was anticipated that sequencing depth would influence how many clonotypes donors shared.

The chain uses TRBV29-1 and TRBJ2-1; 12 bases match TRBD2. This TCR came from a man between 18 and 29 years old in good health. Some clones in this sample may be carry-over from other donors' samples. Material for sequencing was naive CD8+ T cells from PBMCs. The CDR3 DNA reads as TGCAGCGTTGAAGAGACTAGCGGGAGTATCTATGAGCAGTTCTTC. Protein: CSVEETSGSIYEQFF.